Each of the 3 T cell receptor beta chains below was sequenced from the same sample in a study of cytomegalovirus exposure and HLA in healthy donors. The study ran its PCR with 60 Vbeta and 13 Jbeta primers. TCRdb's table, derived via immunoSEQ multiplex PCR, lists solely in-frame clones and lacks some. The sample shows 150,000 to 200,000 clones, 75% of them seen only once. Sequences were obtained from PBMCs. These receptors all stem from a woman between 40 and 50 years old in good health and CMV-seropositive.

J is TRBJ2-7 and V is TRBV28, with 8 bases matching TRBD2. CDR3 length: 15 residues. Germline CDR1 and CDR2: MDHEN and SYDVKM. V trimming: 8 bases; J trimming: 1 base; junction bases outside the gene matches: 10. The CDR3 reads CASGPPSGGSYEQYF. For the CDR3, the DNA is TGTGCCAGCGGGCCCCCAAGCGGGGGTTCCTACGAGCAGTACTTC.

This chain connects TRBV5-6 to TRBJ2-7; no clear D gene. Germline lookup yields CDR1 SGHDT and CDR2 YYEEEE. The CDR3 extends over 14 amino acids. The ends were cut back, 2 bases at V and 1 base at J, with 10 bases in the middle. The CDR3 coding sequence is TGTGCCAGCAGCTTAACACCCTCGTCCTACGAGCAGTACTTC. Translation gives CASSLTPSSYEQYF.

The V and J genes are TRBV13 and TRBJ2-5; 12 bases map to TRBD1. This CDR3 spans 21 amino acids. CDR1 is PRHDT and CDR2 is FYEKMQ in the germline V gene (reference sequence). V dropped 4 bases and J dropped 5; count of bases not matched to a gene: 23. The CDR3 sequence is CASSSGTGGGVAGGPVETQYF. The DNA of the CDR3 is TGTGCCAGCAGCTCCGGGACAGGGGGCGGCGTCGCGGGAGGGCCTGTTGAGACCCAGTACTTC.